This T cell receptor (beta chain) was captured by sequencing in a study of cytomegalovirus exposure and HLA in healthy donors. It was with 60 Vbeta and 13 Jbeta primers that the PCR ran. Assay used: immunoSEQ multiplex PCR; TCRdb lists only in-frame clones, some missing. The profile shows 150,000 to 200,000 clones, 68% of them singletons. Germline V gives CDR1 LGHNA, CDR2 YSLEER. With 3 bases removed from V and 0 bases from J, the gap between germline ends came to 12 bases. The length of the CDR3 is 15 residues. Sequencing input: PBMCs. The gene calls are TRBV4-3 and TRBJ2-7, with D hard to call. This TCR was sampled from a man aged 45 to 65 in good health and CMV-seronegative. The DNA of the CDR3 is TGCGCCAGCAGCCATGGGCTGAGCAGCTCCTACGAGCAGTACTTC. It yields the protein CASSHGLSSSYEQYF.